Below, one T cell receptor (beta chain) is given with its context. This entry comes from a study of blood T cell repertoires in COVID-19. Measured with immunoSEQ multiplex PCR; TCRdb has only the in-frame clones, and not every one. The sample carries 80,000 or so clones, approximately 82% recorded once. Germline CDR1 SGHNT, CDR2 YYREEE (reference sequence). CDR3 length: 15 residues. Trimming pared 6 bases from V and 8 bases from J, leaving 21 bases between. V is TRBV5-4 and J is TRBJ2-4; weak D call: TRBD2 (7 bases). The sequence derives from a human donor in a cohort sampled during active COVID-19. Sequencing used peripheral blood. The CDR3 sequence: CASTPGGRERDIQYF. In nucleotides, the CDR3 is TGTGCCAGCACCCCCGGGGGGCGGGAGAGGGACATTCAGTACTTC.